The 18 T cell receptor beta chains below come from one sample, sequenced in a study of OX40 agonist ivuxolimab in advanced cancers. Libraries were prepared through the immunoSEQ multiplex PCR assay. This immuneACCESS table, as held by TCRdb, lists in-frame sequences with V and J called but not all clones. Of the missing ones, under half trace to an unresolved V gene in checked studies; the others have no known cause. In all, the sample holds about 70,000 clones, and about 73% of those were seen once. Together, the top ten hold about 5.4% of the sample. This specimen consisted of CD4+ or CD8+ T cells sorted from blood, obtained in a trial of the OX40 agonist ivuxolimab. The receptors here all came from an adult with an advanced solid tumor such as melanoma, head and neck, liver or kidney cancer.

The V call is TRBV27, the J call TRBJ1-2; 10 bases match TRBD1. This CDR3 contains 15 residues. CDR1 and CDR2 (germline): MNHEY, SMNVEV (reference sequence). V lost 6 bases, J lost 1 base, and 5 bases stayed unmatched. This CDR3 is CASSLRDRGNYGYTF. Here the CDR3 DNA reads TGTGCCAGCAGCCTCCGGGACAGGGGTAACTATGGCTACACCTTC.

This clone was detected a few times. The rearrangement uses TRBV14 and TRBJ2-1, with 9 nucleotides matching TRBD2. Germline V gives CDR1 SGHDN, CDR2 FVKESK. The CDR3 has 24 residues. V trimming: 0 bases; J trimming: 1 base; junction bases outside the gene matches: 25. CDR3: CASSQDFWGAGPELSGSSYNEQFF. In DNA form, the CDR3 reads TGTGCCAGCAGCCAAGATTTCTGGGGGGCCGGTCCTGAACTTAGCGGGAGTTCCTACAATGAGCAGTTCTTC.

The CDR3 here is CASSPQGGNEQFF. The CDR3 DNA follows: TGTGCCAGCAGCCCCCAGGGGGGGAATGAGCAGTTCTTC. The chain has TRBV11-3 and TRBJ2-1, with D perhaps being TRBD1 or TRBD2 (7 bases each). CDR3 length: 13 residues. Trimming pared 5 bases from V and 7 bases from J, leaving 12 bases between. From germline, CDR1 is SGHNT and CDR2 YENEEA. The full variable domain, its missing parts supplied by reference TRBV11-3 and TRBJ2-1, is EAGVVQSPRYKIIEKKQPVAFWCNPISGHNTLYWYLQNLGQGPELLIRYENEEAVDDSQLPKDRFSAERLKGVDSTLKIQPAELGDSAVYLCASSPQGGNEQFFGPGTRLTVL.

The V call is TRBV19, the J call TRBJ1-6, with 9 bases aligning to TRBD1. V was clipped by 4 bases and J by 6 bases; unmatched bases: 1. The germline gives CDR1 LNHDA, CDR2 SQIVND (reference sequence). This CDR3 is 14 amino acids long. Here the CDR3 reads CASSTTGGNSPLHF. In DNA form, the CDR3 reads TGTGCCAGTAGTACGACAGGGGGTAATTCACCCCTCCACTTT.

This rearrangement joins TRBV6-5 to TRBJ2-5, with no clear D. V was trimmed by 8 bases and J by 3 bases, leaving 16 bases between them. The CDR3 totals 14 residues. Germline V gives CDR1 MNHEY, CDR2 SVGAGI. The CDR3 loop reads CASRSGTSKETQYF. In nucleotides, the CDR3 is TGTGCCAGCCGCTCCGGCACCTCCAAAGAGACCCAGTACTTC.

The chain combines TRBV7-2 with TRBJ1-1; 10 positions agree with TRBD1. The junction had 5 bases not matched to a gene; V was cut back by 6 bases and J by 4 bases. CDR1 SGHTA and CDR2 FQGNSA come from the germline V gene. The CDR3 has 14 residues. DNA for the CDR3: TGTGCCAGCAGAACCGACAGGGGGCCCACTGAAGCTTTCTTT. This gives the protein CASRTDRGPTEAFF.

This clone has only one observation. The chain carries TRBV6-6 and TRBJ1-2; D uncertain. The CDR3 length is 15 residues. V dropped 6 bases and J dropped 4 bases, with 18 bases sitting between them. CDR1 MNHNY and CDR2 SVGAGI come from the germline V gene (reference sequence). CDR3 in amino acids: CASRRYRGSGYGYTF. The CDR3, as DNA: TGTGCCAGCAGGAGATACCGGGGTTCAGGCTATGGCTACACCTTC.

The gene calls are TRBV6-5 and TRBJ2-7, with D possibly being TRBD1 (5 bases). CDR1 is MNHEY and CDR2 is SVGAGI in the germline V gene. The V gene lost 6 bases and the J gene lost 3 bases, with 12 bases spanning the gap. CDR3 length: 13 amino acids. CDR3 loop: CASSPRAYYEQYF. The CDR3 bases are TGTGCCAGCAGCCCCAGGGCCTACTACGAGCAGTACTTC.

This clone came up once. The chain is built from TRBV18 and TRBJ2-6, with a weak D call TRBD1 (6 bases). CDR1 and CDR2 from the germline V gene are KGHSH and LQKENI. Trimming pared 2 bases from V and 4 bases from J, leaving 12 bases between. The length of the CDR3 is 16 residues. For the CDR3, the DNA is TGTGCCAGCTCACCAGACAGGTTAGACGGGGCCAACGTCCTGACTTTC. Its protein is CASSPDRLDGANVLTF.

V is TRBV7-2 and J is TRBJ2-6; weak D call: TRBD1 (5 bases). CDR3 length: 17 amino acids. Looked up from germline, CDR1 is SGHTA and CDR2 is FQGNSA. Trimming left V 1 base short and J 0 bases short, with 10 bases between. The CDR3 region is CASSLVGQGSGANVLTF. For the CDR3, the DNA is TGTGCCAGCAGCTTAGTGGGGCAGGGCTCTGGGGCCAACGTCCTGACTTTC.

This clone occurred a few times. The gene calls are TRBV28 and TRBJ1-3, with 8 nucleotides matching TRBD1. This CDR3 is 17 amino acids long. V lost 3 bases to trimming and J lost 0 bases; unmatched junction nucleotides: 7. Germline CDR1 reads MDHEN; CDR2 reads SYDVKM. The CDR3 sequence is CASSLTGAGSSGNTIYF. The CDR3 DNA follows: TGTGCCAGCAGTTTGACAGGGGCAGGGAGCTCTGGAAACACCATATATTTT.

V and J are TRBV18 and TRBJ2-5; D is possibly TRBD2 (6 bases). V dropped 1 base and J dropped 8 bases, with 26 bases sitting between them. The CDR3 loop spans 18 amino acids. Germline-derived CDR1 and CDR2 are KGHSH and LQKENI. CDR3 nucleotides: TGTGCCAGCTCACCACACCCGGGACTTCTGTTCCAAAACAACACCCAGTACTTC. Residues: CASSPHPGLLFQNNTQYF.

This chain joins TRBV7-2 and TRBJ2-7; D is perhaps TRBD1 (5 bases). Trimming removed 5 bases at V and 1 base at J, with 12 bases between. Germline V CDR1 and CDR2: SGHTA, FQGNSA. The CDR3 totals 14 residues. CDR3 sequence: CASSPRQLSYEQYF. CDR3 sequence (DNA): TGTGCCAGCAGCCCCCGACAGTTATCCTACGAGCAGTACTTC.

The chain couples TRBV5-6 to TRBJ2-4, with D possibly being TRBD1 (6 bases). The CDR3 totals 14 residues. V lost 5 bases, J lost 3 bases, and 12 bases lay in between. CDR1 SGHDT and CDR2 YYEEEE come from the germline V gene. The CDR3 coding sequence is TGTGCCAGCAGTCTGGAAGGGGGCAAAAACATTCAGTACTTC. It specifies CASSLEGGKNIQYF.

The gene calls are TRBV7-9 and TRBJ1-1; D may be TRBD1 (6 bases). Looked up from germline, CDR1 is SEHNR and CDR2 is FQNEAQ (reference sequence). V was trimmed by 5 bases and J by 1 base, leaving 17 bases between them. This CDR3 region has 16 residues. The CDR3 DNA is TGTGCCAGCAGCCCCAGGGGACCCTTCCAGAACACTGAAGCTTTCTTT. It yields the protein CASSPRGPFQNTEAFF.

This clone was counted between two and nine times. The V call is TRBV11-2, the J call TRBJ1-5; 7 nucleotides line up with TRBD1. Germline CDR1 and CDR2: SGHAT and FQNNGV. Germline trimming cut 4 bases from V and 7 bases from J; bases unmatched to any gene: 4. This CDR3 is 13 amino acids long. The DNA for the CDR3 is TGTGCCAGCAGCTCTGCAGGGGGACAGCCCCAGCATTTT. Translation: CASSSAGGQPQHF.

This clone was observed a few times. The rearrangement joins TRBV12-5 to TRBJ1-2; D is ambiguous. V shed 5 bases and J shed 8 bases, with 15 bases lying between them. The CDR3 loop spans 13 amino acids. Germline-derived CDR1 and CDR2 are LGHNT and FRNRAP. CDR3 amino acids: CASGDGRAWGYTF. The CDR3 DNA reads as TGTGCTAGTGGTGACGGGCGGGCTTGGGGCTACACCTTC.

The gene calls are TRBV6-1 and TRBJ1-1, with TRBD1 matching over 7 bases. V lost 8 bases and J lost 6; bases outside the gene matches: 12. Germline CDR1 and CDR2: MNHNS and SASEGT. CDR3 size: 14 residues. The CDR3 sequence: CASGEGQGVSEAFF. Written as DNA, the CDR3 is TGTGCCAGCGGGGAAGGGCAGGGGGTTTCTGAAGCTTTCTTT.